The 24 T cell receptor beta chains below come from one sample, sequenced in a study of cytomegalovirus exposure and HLA in healthy donors. PCR employed 60 Vbeta and 13 Jbeta primers. Sequencing used immunoSEQ multiplex PCR; TCRdb keeps in-frame clones, though not all of them. The sample yields around 150,000 clones, over 65% seen once. The sequencing input was PBMCs. The receptors were sampled from a middle-aged man in good health and CMV-seronegative.

V gene TRBV5-6 combines with J gene TRBJ1-1; 9 nucleotides line up with TRBD1. Germline V gives CDR1 SGHDT, CDR2 YYEEEE. The CDR3 is made up of 14 amino acids. Trimming cost V 5 bases and J 5 bases; bases outside gene matches: 7. The CDR3 nucleotides read TGTGCCAGCAGTCCCGGGACAGGGTTAACTGAAGCTTTCTTT. Residues: CASSPGTGLTEAFF.

J is TRBJ2-3 and V is TRBV18; 12 nucleotides align to TRBD1. The CDR3 is made up of 14 amino acids. Germline CDR1 is KGHSH and CDR2 is LQKENI. Trimming took 6 bases from V and 4 from J; bases not matched to a gene: 2. CDR3 nucleotides: TGTGCCAGCTCCGGGACAGGGGGCGCAGATACGCAGTATTTT. It codes for CASSGTGGADTQYF.

V and J are TRBV4-3 and TRBJ2-7, with 10 bases aligning to TRBD1. CDR1 and CDR2 from the germline V gene are LGHNA and YSLEER. Trimming at V came to 0 bases and at J to 1 base, leaving 3 bases not matched to a gene. The CDR3 runs 16 residues. CDR3 sequence (DNA): TGCGCCAGCAGCCAAGATCGACAGGGGGCATCCTACGAGCAGTACTTC. It translates to CASSQDRQGASYEQYF.

The J gene is TRBJ2-2, the V gene TRBV7-8; D possibly corresponds to TRBD2 (6 bases). This CDR3 has 12 residues. Germline V gives CDR1 SGHVS, CDR2 FQNEAQ. V was trimmed by 6 bases and J by 5 bases, leaving 7 bases between them. The CDR3 loop reads CASRRGTGELFF. The CDR3 DNA reads TGTGCCAGCAGACGGGGGACCGGGGAGCTGTTTTTT.

The rearrangement joins TRBV7-2 to TRBJ1-2, with a weak D call TRBD1 (6 bases). Trimming took off 2 bases at V and 3 bases at J, with 13 bases between the two ends. The germline gives CDR1 SGHTA, CDR2 FQGNSA. The CDR3 is made up of 15 amino acids. CDR3 sequence: CASSLRGGSDYGYTF. CDR3 in DNA: TGTGCCAGCAGCTTAAGGGGGGGTTCGGACTATGGCTACACCTTC.

The genes are TRBV9 and TRBJ2-1, with 8 bases that match TRBD2. The CDR3 length is 19 residues. Germline CDR1 and CDR2: SGDLS and YYNGEE. The trim removed 3 bases at V and 10 bases at J, leaving 24 bases unmatched. The CDR3: CASSASVIAGSSGTREQFF. DNA for the CDR3: TGTGCCAGCAGCGCCTCGGTTATAGCGGGATCATCCGGGACGCGGGAGCAGTTCTTC.

This clone has only one observation. This chain joins TRBV5-6 and TRBJ1-5; D is ambiguous. The V and J ends lost 6 bases and 2 bases respectively, with 18 bases between them. This CDR3 region has 16 residues. Germline V gives CDR1 SGHDT, CDR2 YYEEEE. CDR3 nucleotide sequence: TGTGCCAGCACCATACTGGGCCCTAAGGGCAATCAGCCCCAGCATTTT. It codes for CASTILGPKGNQPQHF.

The rearrangement joins TRBV9 to TRBJ1-2, with 8 nucleotides matching TRBD1. This CDR3 region has 15 residues. Germline trimming cut 3 bases from V and 4 bases from J; bases unmatched to any gene: 8. CDR1 is SGDLS, CDR2 YYNGEE, per germline. The CDR3 spells CASSARTGSIYGYTF. The CDR3 bases are TGTGCCAGCAGCGCCCGGACAGGGAGCATCTATGGCTACACCTTC.

The chain recombines TRBV7-9 with TRBJ1-1; 7 positions match TRBD1. The V gene end was trimmed by 6 bases and the J gene end by 1 base; junction bases not matched to a gene: 8. From germline, CDR1 is SEHNR and CDR2 FQNEAQ (reference sequence). The CDR3 extends over 15 amino acids. Here the CDR3 reads CASSYNRGANTEAFF. The CDR3 region has the DNA TGTGCCAGCAGTTACAACAGGGGAGCGAACACTGAAGCTTTCTTT.

J is TRBJ1-1 and V is TRBV9; 8 nucleotides match TRBD1. This CDR3 region has 16 residues. The germline V gene has CDR1 SGDLS and CDR2 YYNGEE. J was trimmed by 0 bases and V by 4 bases; bases with no gene match: 8. CDR3 sequence reads: CASSPRTGFMNTEAFF. The CDR3 DNA reads TGTGCCAGCAGCCCGCGGACAGGGTTCATGAACACTGAAGCTTTCTTT.

This clone was observed a handful of times. The chain couples TRBV7-3 to TRBJ2-1; TRBD1 agrees at 8 bases. The CDR3 contains 16 residues. The germline gives CDR1 SGHTA, CDR2 FQGTGA. Unmatched junction bases numbered 9, after V lost 4 bases and J lost 4 bases. This CDR3 reads CASSSMDRAVYNEQFF. The CDR3 DNA is TGTGCCAGCAGCTCAATGGACAGGGCGGTTTACAATGAGCAGTTCTTC.

This chain uses TRBV11-3 with TRBJ2-1; D possibly corresponds to TRBD1 (6 bases). Germline loops: CDR1 SGHNT, CDR2 YENEEA. V was pared by 0 bases and J by 3 bases, with 9 bases between. This CDR3 is built from 15 residues. The CDR3 region is CASSLDSDSYNEQFF. CDR3 in DNA: TGTGCCAGCAGCTTAGATTCGGACAGCTACAATGAGCAGTTCTTC. Supplemented by reference TRBV11-3 and TRBJ2-1, the full variable domain reads EAGVVQSPRYKIIEKKQPVAFWCNPISGHNTLYWYLQNLGQGPELLIRYENEEAVDDSQLPKDRFSAERLKGVDSTLKIQPAELGDSAVYLCASSLDSDSYNEQFFGPGTRLTVL.

The chain links TRBV19 to TRBJ1-2, with a possible D match to TRBD1 (5 bases). V lost 4 bases and J lost 3, with 9 bases in between. Germline V CDR1 and CDR2: LNHDA, SQIVND (reference sequence). CDR3 length: 13 amino acids. CDR3 nucleotide sequence: TGTGCCAGTAGTAGCAGGGAGGACTATGGCTACACCTTC. It yields the protein CASSSREDYGYTF.

The chain uses TRBV5-4 and TRBJ2-7; 8 nucleotides align to TRBD1. CDR1 SGHNT and CDR2 YYREEE come from the germline V gene (reference sequence). The V and J ends lost 3 bases and 5 bases, in that order; junction bases with no gene match: 10. There are 15 residues in the CDR3. CDR3 coding DNA: TGTGCCAGCAGCTCTCCAGGGGGCCTGTTCCACGAGCAGTACTTC. This codes for CASSSPGGLFHEQYF.

The chain joins TRBV4-1 to TRBJ1-1, with 7 nucleotides matching TRBD1. Per germline, CDR1 MGHRA and CDR2 YSYEKL. The trim removed 3 bases at V and 0 bases at J, leaving 10 bases unmatched. This CDR3 has 17 amino acids. This chain's CDR3 is CASSHLGRQGLNTEAFF. The CDR3 DNA reads TGCGCCAGCAGCCACCTGGGAAGACAGGGATTGAACACTGAAGCTTTCTTT.

V gene TRBV7-3 combines with J gene TRBJ1-6; TRBD1 agrees at 8 bases. Germline CDR1 is SGHTA and CDR2 is FQGTGA. V shed 2 bases, J shed 8 bases, and the junction held 5 bases outside the gene matches. The CDR3 is 15 amino acids. The CDR3 region is CASSLQGAKDSPLHF. CDR3 DNA: TGTGCCAGCAGCTTACAGGGGGCTAAAGATTCACCCCTCCACTTT.

J is TRBJ2-7 and V is TRBV7-2; 10 nucleotides agree with TRBD2. The CDR3 totals 15 residues. The junction had 5 bases not matched to a gene; V was cut back by 4 bases and J by 2 bases. Germline values: CDR1 SGHTA, CDR2 FQGNSA. CDR3 amino acids: CASSSRSGGAYEQYF. The CDR3 nucleotides are TGTGCCAGCAGCTCCAGGAGCGGGGGGGCCTACGAGCAGTACTTC.

CDR3 residues: CASRSELGTTGRNTEAFF. CDR3 DNA: TGTGCCAGCAGGTCAGAATTAGGGACAACTGGCCGGAACACTGAAGCTTTCTTT. This rearrangement joins TRBV28 to TRBJ1-1, with a tentative D call TRBD1 (6 bases). Trimming removed 6 bases from V and 1 base from J, with 24 bases in between. This CDR3 comprises 18 residues. Germline CDR1 reads MDHEN; CDR2 reads SYDVKM.

This rearrangement joins TRBV9 to TRBJ2-2, with D possibly matching TRBD1 (5 bases). V gave up 2 bases and J gave up 4 bases, with 15 bases separating them. Germline CDR1 is SGDLS and CDR2 is YYNGEE. The CDR3 extends over 16 amino acids. The CDR3 region is CASSVLPDSTTGELFF. CDR3 DNA sequence: TGTGCCAGCAGCGTTCTTCCCGACAGCACCACCGGGGAGCTGTTTTTT. Full variable domain (outside the CDR3, taken from reference TRBV9 and TRBJ2-2): DSGVTQTPKHLITATGQRVTLRCSPRSGDLSVYWYQQSLDQGLQFLIQYYNGEERAKGNILERFSAQQFPDLHSELNLSSLELGDSALYFCASSVLPDSTTGELFFGEGSRLTVL.

This clone showed up just a few times. This chain joins TRBV19 and TRBJ2-5, with a weak D call TRBD2 (5 bases). Germline V gene data show CDR1 as LNHDA and CDR2 as SQIVND (reference sequence). This CDR3 region has 15 residues. CDR3 DNA sequence: TGTGCTACGGGGTCACCTCGGGGAGATCCAGAGACCCAGTACTTC. Translated: CATGSPRGDPETQYF.

J is TRBJ2-5 and V is TRBV27; TRBD1 matches at 9 bases. The germline gives CDR1 MNHEY, CDR2 SMNVEV (reference sequence). With 7 bases clipped from V and 2 bases from J, the junction kept 5 bases outside the gene matches. The CDR3 extends over 14 amino acids. In nucleotides, the CDR3 is TGTGCCAGCATCGGGACAGGGTCACAAGAGACCCAGTACTTC. It encodes CASIGTGSQETQYF.

This chain connects TRBV5-1 to TRBJ1-4, with 7 bases aligning to TRBD1. Germline V gene lookup returns CDR1 SGHRS and CDR2 YFSETQ. V was pared by 0 bases and J by 7 bases, with 3 bases of the junction left unmatched. The length of the CDR3 is 14 residues. The chain's CDR3 is CASSLERGLEKLFF. Here the CDR3 DNA reads TGCGCCAGCAGCTTGGAAAGGGGGCTTGAAAAACTGTTTTTT.

The chain is built from TRBV5-3 and TRBJ1-2, with 8 bases fitting TRBD1. TRBV5-3 is classed as an ORF, of uncertain function. The ends lost 1 base at V and 4 bases at J; junction bases unmatched: 9. The CDR3 is 16 amino acids. The CDR3 loop reads CARSLRSAGGSYGYTF. The CDR3, as DNA: TGTGCCAGAAGCTTGAGGTCCGCAGGGGGCAGCTATGGCTACACCTTC.

V usage is TRBV9 and J usage is TRBJ2-3; 11 bases fit TRBD2. Per the germline V gene, CDR1 is SGDLS and CDR2 is YYNGEE. J was trimmed by 2 bases and V by 4 bases; bases with no gene match: 9. CDR3 length: 17 residues. CDR3 protein: CASSPLGLAADTDTQYF. CDR3 DNA sequence: TGTGCCAGCAGCCCATTGGGACTAGCGGCAGACACAGATACGCAGTATTTT. The whole variable domain, remainder taken from reference TRBV9 and TRBJ2-3, is DSGVTQTPKHLITATGQRVTLRCSPRSGDLSVYWYQQSLDQGLQFLIQYYNGEERAKGNILERFSAQQFPDLHSELNLSSLELGDSALYFCASSPLGLAADTDTQYFGPGTRLTVL.